The next 27 T cell receptor beta chains were all read from a single sample in a study of cytomegalovirus exposure and HLA in healthy donors. The PCR had 60 Vbeta and 13 Jbeta primers. TCRdb keeps only in-frame clones here, not all; method: immunoSEQ multiplex PCR. The sample holds 45,000 to 60,000 clones. The source material was PBMCs. All receptors derive from a male donor in good health and CMV-seronegative.

The V and J genes are TRBV2 and TRBJ1-1; D gene unclear. Trimming cost V 2 bases and J 4 bases, with 5 bases left between them. CDR1 is SNHLY and CDR2 is FYNNEI in the germline V gene. The length of the CDR3 is 12 residues. The CDR3 here is CASSETGTEAFF. CDR3 nucleotide sequence: TGTGCCAGCAGTGAAACCGGCACTGAAGCTTTCTTT.

A note on this clone: In the same sample, other DNA sequences code for this CDR3. The chain has TRBV30 and TRBJ1-6; unclear D gene. The V end was cut by 0 bases, the J end by 7 bases, with 7 bases between. This CDR3 is 13 amino acids long. Germline V gene sequence: CDR1 GTSNPN, CDR2 SVGIG (reference sequence). The CDR3 spells CAWSVRGNSPLHF. In DNA, the CDR3 is TGTGCCTGGAGTGTACGTGGCAATTCACCCCTCCACTTT. The full variable domain, rest sourced from reference TRBV30 and TRBJ1-6, is SQTIHQWPATLVQPVGSPLSLECTVEGTSNPNLYWYRQAAGRGLQLLFYSVGIGQISSEVPQNLSASRPQDRQFILSSKKLLLSDSGFYLCAWSVRGNSPLHFGNGTRLTVT.

The gene calls are TRBV5-1 and TRBJ1-2; D not certain. This CDR3 contains 13 residues. Deletions cut 1 base from V and 6 bases from J, with 10 bases between. Germline V gives CDR1 SGHRS, CDR2 YFSETQ. The CDR3 sequence: CASSLPGGNGYTF. In DNA, the CDR3 is TGCGCCAGCAGCTTGCCGGGAGGGAATGGCTACACCTTC.

The CDR3 sequence is CASSLVAGREGYTF. Written as DNA, the CDR3 is TGCGCCAGCAGCTTGGTTGCGGGGCGGGAAGGCTACACCTTC. This chain connects TRBV5-1 to TRBJ1-2; D might be TRBD1 (5 bases). The V gene's germline CDR1 is SGHRS and CDR2 YFSETQ. Trimming pared 0 bases from V and 8 bases from J, leaving 14 bases between. This CDR3 is 14 amino acids long.

The chain carries TRBV7-9 and TRBJ2-1; D remains ambiguous. Germline V gene sequence: CDR1 SEHNR, CDR2 FQNEAQ (reference sequence). The CDR3 extends over 14 amino acids. V was pared by 2 bases and J by 0 bases, with 5 bases between. This chain's CDR3 is CASSLTHSYNEQFF. The CDR3 coding sequence is TGTGCCAGCAGCTTAACACACTCCTACAATGAGCAGTTCTTC.

The rearrangement joins TRBV30 to TRBJ2-2; TRBD1 is a possible D gene (5 bases). V shed 3 bases and J shed 2 bases, with 13 bases lying between them. The CDR3 contains 15 residues. Per germline, CDR1 GTSNPN and CDR2 SVGIG (reference sequence). This CDR3 is CAWRPPGPNTGELFF. The DNA for the CDR3 is TGTGCCTGGAGACCGCCAGGGCCTAACACCGGGGAGCTGTTTTTT.

The rearrangement uses TRBV4-1 and TRBJ2-7; 13 positions match TRBD2. CDR1 and CDR2 from the germline V gene are MGHRA and YSYEKL. The CDR3 length is 15 residues. V lost 3 bases, J lost 2 bases, and 1 base stayed unmatched. The CDR3 DNA sequence: TGCGCCAGCAGCCATGGACTAGCGGGAGCCTACGAGCAGTACTTC. Translation gives CASSHGLAGAYEQYF.

The chain has TRBV6-5 and TRBJ2-7; D uncertain. The V gene lost 4 bases and the J gene lost 0 bases, with 16 bases spanning the gap. This CDR3 is 16 amino acids long. Germline assignment: CDR1 MNHEY and CDR2 SVGAGI. The CDR3 DNA is TGTGCCAGCAGTTTCTCACTAAGACGGAGCTCCTACGAGCAGTACTTC. It yields the protein CASSFSLRRSSYEQYF.

The J gene is TRBJ1-2, the V gene TRBV25-1, with TRBD1 as a possible D gene (5 bases). V lost 9 bases and J lost 7, with 15 bases in between. Germline V CDR1 and CDR2: MGHDK, SYGVNS. The CDR3 runs 12 residues. The CDR3 loop is CASGHGQGGYTF. In DNA, the CDR3 is TGTGCCAGTGGACACGGGCAGGGTGGCTACACCTTC.

The chain combines TRBV5-1 with TRBJ2-2; 7 bases agree with TRBD1. V shed 0 bases, J shed 5 bases, and the junction held 7 bases outside the gene matches. Germline CDR1 SGHRS, CDR2 YFSETQ. CDR3 length: 16 residues. The CDR3 nucleotides are TGCGCCAGCAGCTTGGAATCAGGGGGAAGAACCGGGGAGCTGTTTTTT. It translates to CASSLESGGRTGELFF.

The chain employs TRBV30 and TRBJ2-5, with unresolved D. CDR1 is GTSNPN, CDR2 SVGIG, per germline (reference sequence). CDR3 length: 12 residues. V lost 2 bases and J 5 bases, leaving 9 bases between the germline ends. The CDR3 loop reads CAWSPRAETQYF. CDR3 nucleotides: TGTGCCTGGAGTCCCCGAGCCGAGACCCAGTACTTC. Supplemented by reference TRBV30 and TRBJ2-5, the full variable domain reads SQTIHQWPATLVQPVGSPLSLECTVEGTSNPNLYWYRQAAGRGLQLLFYSVGIGQISSEVPQNLSASRPQDRQFILSSKKLLLSDSGFYLCAWSPRAETQYFGPGTRLLVL.

By frequency, this clone is medium-sized. The chain is built from TRBV6-1 and TRBJ1-3; D ambiguous. There are 13 residues in the CDR3. Germline CDR1 reads MNHNS; CDR2 reads SASEGT. Trimming stripped 7 bases from V and 8 bases from J, with 15 bases between. The CDR3 sequence: CASTRTSEDTIYF. The CDR3, as DNA: TGTGCCAGCACTAGAACCTCAGAGGACACCATATATTTT.

The chain uses TRBV6-5 and TRBJ1-1, with a possible D match to TRBD1 (5 bases). Trimming left V 0 bases short and J 10 bases short, with 9 bases between. The CDR3 runs 12 residues. Germline CDR1 and CDR2: MNHEY and SVGAGI. CDR3 bases: TGTGCCAGCAGTTACTCTCAGGGCGGAGCTTTCTTT. Protein product: CASSYSQGGAFF.

The V gene is TRBV4-1, the J gene TRBJ2-7; 10 nucleotides agree with TRBD2. The CDR3 is made up of 15 amino acids. Trimming at V came to 1 base and at J to 2 bases, leaving 2 bases not matched to a gene. Germline-derived CDR1 and CDR2 are MGHRA and YSYEKL. The CDR3 here is CASSQGSGGPYEQYF. CDR3 nucleotides: TGCGCCAGCAGCCAAGGTAGCGGGGGGCCCTACGAGCAGTACTTC.

The chain links TRBV5-4 to TRBJ2-5; D perhaps matches TRBD1 (5 bases). Between the trimmed V and J ends, which lost 3 bases and 1 base, there was a span of 13 bases. CDR3 size: 15 residues. Germline CDR1 and CDR2: SGHNT and YYREEE (reference sequence). CDR3 residues: CASSYGPRGQETQYF. CDR3 bases: TGTGCCAGCAGCTACGGTCCAAGGGGCCAAGAGACCCAGTACTTC. The variable domain in full, completed from reference TRBV5-4 and TRBJ2-5, reads ETGVTQSPTHLIKTRGQQVTLRCSSQSGHNTVSWYQQALGQGPQFIFQYYREEENGRGNFPPRFSGLQFPNYSSELNVNALELDDSALYLCASSYGPRGQETQYFGPGTRLLVL.

On this clone: Other DNA sequences from this sample encode an identical CDR3 as well. The chain carries TRBV19 and TRBJ2-7; a possible D gene is TRBD2 (6 bases). Germline CDR1 is LNHDA and CDR2 is SQIVND (reference sequence). This CDR3 spans 14 amino acids. V was pared by 5 bases and J by 2 bases, with 13 bases between. For the CDR3, the DNA is TGTGCCAGTAGTTCCGGGACTCACCCCTACGAGCAGTACTTC. Protein product: CASSSGTHPYEQYF.

The gene calls are TRBV7-2 and TRBJ2-6; D gene ambiguous. Trimming took 8 bases from V and 1 from J, leaving 3 bases between them. Germline V CDR1 and CDR2: SGHTA, FQGNSA. The CDR3 is made up of 12 amino acids. The CDR3 region has the DNA TGTGCCAGCTATTCTGGGGCCAACGTCCTGACTTTC. This translates into CASYSGANVLTF.

The chain is built from TRBV6-1 and TRBJ1-2; 7 positions match TRBD1. J lost 5 bases, V lost 6 bases, and 12 bases had no gene match. The CDR3 length is 15 residues. Germline V gives CDR1 MNHNS, CDR2 SASEGT. This CDR3 is CASSPKPGQSYGYTF. The CDR3 DNA reads as TGTGCCAGCAGCCCGAAACCGGGACAGAGTTATGGCTACACCTTC.

The chain recombines TRBV19 with TRBJ1-2; perhaps TRBD1 as D (5 bases). Germline V lookup: CDR1 LNHDA, CDR2 SQIVND (reference sequence). Trimming pared 6 bases from V and 4 bases from J, leaving 15 bases between. This CDR3 has 14 amino acids. This chain's CDR3 is CASSGGSMGYGYTF. CDR3 coding DNA: TGTGCCAGTAGCGGGGGATCGATGGGCTATGGCTACACCTTC.

CDR3 sequence (DNA): TGTGCCAGCAGTTCCCCGGGACAGGGAGGGCCTAACTATGGCTACACCTTC. Protein sequence: CASSSPGQGGPNYGYTF. This sequence joins TRBV27 and TRBJ1-2, with TRBD1 identical over 9 bases. The J segment lost 0 bases and the V segment lost 4 bases, leaving 9 bases of the junction unmatched. The CDR3 spans 17 residues. CDR1 and CDR2 (germline): MNHEY, SMNVEV (reference sequence).

The V and J genes are TRBV9 and TRBJ2-2; TRBD1 is a possible D gene (6 bases). Germline-derived CDR1 and CDR2 are SGDLS and YYNGEE. The CDR3 runs 15 residues. The V end lost 0 bases, the J end lost 6 bases, and 12 bases lay between the germline ends. The CDR3 region has the DNA TGTGCCAGCAGCGTAGCGGGACACAACCCCGGGGAGCTGTTTTTT. Its protein product is CASSVAGHNPGELFF.

The chain is built from TRBV6-5 and TRBJ1-1, with TRBD1 matching 7 bases. V was pared by 5 bases and J by 4 bases, with 10 bases of the junction left unmatched. This CDR3 spans 15 amino acids. CDR1 and CDR2 from the germline V gene are MNHEY and SVGAGI. CDR3 bases: TGTGCCAGCAGTGCTCCCAGGGGGAGGTCCACTGAAGCTTTCTTT. Protein product: CASSAPRGRSTEAFF.

The chain employs TRBV18 and TRBJ2-5, with 8 bases fitting TRBD1. Germline V gene sequence: CDR1 KGHSH, CDR2 LQKENI. J lost 5 bases, V lost 3 bases, and 8 bases had no gene match. CDR3 length equals 15 residues. CDR3 loop: CASSPNRGKSETQYF. DNA of the CDR3: TGTGCCAGCTCACCTAACAGGGGGAAGTCGGAGACCCAGTACTTC.

V usage is TRBV13 and J usage is TRBJ2-4, with D maybe TRBD2 (6 bases). The CDR3 has 16 amino acids. The germline V and J ends were trimmed by 2 bases and 1 base, with 12 bases remaining between them. The germline V gene encodes CDR1 PRHDT and CDR2 FYEKMQ (reference sequence). The CDR3 here is CASSLLGRGAKNIQYF. Written as DNA, the CDR3 is TGTGCCAGCAGCTTACTCGGTCGGGGGGCCAAAAACATTCAGTACTTC.

The rearrangement links TRBV29-1 to TRBJ2-1; D might be TRBD2 (6 bases). V was trimmed by 3 bases and J by 7 bases, leaving 10 bases between them. Germline CDR1 and CDR2: SQVTM and ANQGSEA. The CDR3 has 12 residues. The DNA of the CDR3 is TGCAGCGTTGATCTGGGGAGGAATGAGCAGTTCTTC. Encoded protein: CSVDLGRNEQFF.

The CDR3, as DNA: TGTGCCAGCTCACCACAAACAGGGTTCGGGGAGACCCAGTACTTC. It specifies CASSPQTGFGETQYF. V and J are TRBV18 and TRBJ2-5; weak D call: TRBD1 (6 bases). Per the germline V gene, CDR1 is KGHSH and CDR2 is LQKENI. V lost 1 base to trimming and J lost 5 bases, with 14 bases between them. This CDR3 is 15 amino acids long.

V is TRBV4-1 and J is TRBJ1-6, with unresolved D. The CDR3 is 14 amino acids. Trimming pared 3 bases from V and 6 bases from J, leaving 9 bases between. CDR1 and CDR2 from the germline V gene are MGHRA and YSYEKL. CDR3 loop: CASSQVLSNSPLHF. CDR3 DNA: TGCGCCAGCAGCCAGGTATTGAGTAATTCACCCCTCCACTTT.